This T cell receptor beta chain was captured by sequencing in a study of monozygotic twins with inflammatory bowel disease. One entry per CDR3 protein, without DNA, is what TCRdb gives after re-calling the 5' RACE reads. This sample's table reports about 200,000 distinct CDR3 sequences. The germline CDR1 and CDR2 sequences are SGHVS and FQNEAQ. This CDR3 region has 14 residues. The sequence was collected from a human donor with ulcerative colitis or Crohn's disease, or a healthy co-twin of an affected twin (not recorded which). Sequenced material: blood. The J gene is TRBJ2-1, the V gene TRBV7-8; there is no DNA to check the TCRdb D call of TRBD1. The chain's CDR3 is CASSLQWGPNEHFF.